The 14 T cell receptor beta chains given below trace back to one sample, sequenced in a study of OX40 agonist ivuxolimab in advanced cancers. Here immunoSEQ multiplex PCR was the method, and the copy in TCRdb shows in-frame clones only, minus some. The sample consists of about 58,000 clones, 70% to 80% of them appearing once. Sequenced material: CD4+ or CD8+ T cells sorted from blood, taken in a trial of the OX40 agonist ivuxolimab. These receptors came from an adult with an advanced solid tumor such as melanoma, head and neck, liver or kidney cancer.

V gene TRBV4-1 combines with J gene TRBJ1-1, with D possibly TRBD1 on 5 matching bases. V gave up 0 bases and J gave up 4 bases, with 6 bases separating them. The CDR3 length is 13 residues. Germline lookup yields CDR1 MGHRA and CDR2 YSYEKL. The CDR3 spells CASSQEGTTEAFF. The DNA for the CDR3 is TGCGCCAGCAGCCAAGAGGGGACCACTGAAGCTTTCTTT.

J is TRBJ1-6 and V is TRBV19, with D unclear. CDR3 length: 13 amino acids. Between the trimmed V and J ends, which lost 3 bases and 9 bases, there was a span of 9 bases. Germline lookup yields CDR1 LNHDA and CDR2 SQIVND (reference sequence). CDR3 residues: CASSIGGRSPLHF. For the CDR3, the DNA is TGTGCCAGTAGTATTGGTGGTCGTTCACCCCTCCACTTT.

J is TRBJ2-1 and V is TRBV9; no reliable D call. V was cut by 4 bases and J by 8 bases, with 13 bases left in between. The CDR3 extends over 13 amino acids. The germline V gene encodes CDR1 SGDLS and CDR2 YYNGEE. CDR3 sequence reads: CASSPRPPYEQFF. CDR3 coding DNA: TGTGCCAGCAGCCCCCGGCCCCCATATGAGCAGTTCTTC.

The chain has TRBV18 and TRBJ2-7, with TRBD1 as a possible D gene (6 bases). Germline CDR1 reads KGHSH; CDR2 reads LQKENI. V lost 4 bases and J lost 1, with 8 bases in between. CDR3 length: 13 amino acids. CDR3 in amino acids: CASSLGQSYEQYF. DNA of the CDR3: TGTGCCAGCTCACTAGGACAGTCCTACGAGCAGTACTTC. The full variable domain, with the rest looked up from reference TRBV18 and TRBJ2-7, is NAGVMQNPRHLVRRRGQEARLRCSPMKGHSHVYWYRQLPEEGLKFMVYLQKENIIDESGMPKERFSAEFPKEGPSILRIQQVVRGDSAAYFCASSLGQSYEQYFGPGTRLTVT.

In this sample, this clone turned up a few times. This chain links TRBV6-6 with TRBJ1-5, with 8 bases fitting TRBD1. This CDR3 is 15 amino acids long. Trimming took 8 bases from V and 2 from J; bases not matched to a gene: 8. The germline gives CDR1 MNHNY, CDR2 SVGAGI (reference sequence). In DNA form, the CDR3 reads TGTGCCAGCGGGAAGGACAGGGATGGCAATCAGCCCCAGCATTTT. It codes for CASGKDRDGNQPQHF.

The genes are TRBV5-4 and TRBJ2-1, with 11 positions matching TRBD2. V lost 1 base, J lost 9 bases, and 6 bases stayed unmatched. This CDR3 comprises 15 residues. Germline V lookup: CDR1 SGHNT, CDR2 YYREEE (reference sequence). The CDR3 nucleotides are TGTGCCAGCAGCTTGAATCTAGCGGGAGGCGTTGAGCAGTTCTTC. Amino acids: CASSLNLAGGVEQFF. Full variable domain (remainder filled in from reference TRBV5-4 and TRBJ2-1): ETGVTQSPTHLIKTRGQQVTLRCSSQSGHNTVSWYQQALGQGPQFIFQYYREEENGRGNFPPRFSGLQFPNYSSELNVNALELDDSALYLCASSLNLAGGVEQFFGPGTRLTVL.

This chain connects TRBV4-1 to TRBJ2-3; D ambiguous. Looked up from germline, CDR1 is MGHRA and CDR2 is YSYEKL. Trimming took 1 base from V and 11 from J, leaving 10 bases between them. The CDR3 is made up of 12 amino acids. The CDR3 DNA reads TGCGCCAGCAGCCAAGTTTCAGGCAAGCAGTATTTT. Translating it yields CASSQVSGKQYF.

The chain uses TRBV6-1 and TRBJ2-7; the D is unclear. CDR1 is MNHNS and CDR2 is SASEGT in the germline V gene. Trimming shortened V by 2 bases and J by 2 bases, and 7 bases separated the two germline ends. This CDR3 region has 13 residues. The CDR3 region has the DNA TGTGCCAGCAGTGAATACGATACCTACGAGCAGTACTTC. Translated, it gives CASSEYDTYEQYF.

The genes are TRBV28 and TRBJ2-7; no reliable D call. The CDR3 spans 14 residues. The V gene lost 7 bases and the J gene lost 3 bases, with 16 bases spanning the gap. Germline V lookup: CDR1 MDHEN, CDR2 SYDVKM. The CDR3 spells CASISNYLVYEQYF. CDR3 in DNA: TGTGCCAGCATCTCGAACTACTTAGTCTACGAGCAGTACTTC. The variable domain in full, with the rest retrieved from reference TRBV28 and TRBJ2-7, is DVKVTQSSRYLVKRTGEKVFLECVQDMDHENMFWYRQDPGLGLRLIYFSYDVKMKEKGDIPEGYSVSREKKERFSLILESASTNQTSMYLCASISNYLVYEQYFGPGTRLTVT.

The chain's CDR3 is CASSLSGGGRDQPQHF. DNA for the CDR3: TGTGCCAGCAGTTTATCCGGGGGAGGTCGAGATCAGCCCCAGCATTTT. V and J are TRBV27 and TRBJ1-5; weak D call: TRBD1 (5 bases). Trimming shortened V by 0 bases and J by 5 bases, and 14 bases separated the two germline ends. This CDR3 is built from 16 residues. Germline V gives CDR1 MNHEY, CDR2 SMNVEV (reference sequence).

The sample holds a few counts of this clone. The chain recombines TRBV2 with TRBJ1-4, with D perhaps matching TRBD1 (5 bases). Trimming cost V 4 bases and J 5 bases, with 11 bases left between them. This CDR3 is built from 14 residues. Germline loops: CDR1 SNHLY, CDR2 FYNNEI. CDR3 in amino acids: CASSGGPPNEKLFF. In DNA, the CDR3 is TGTGCCAGCAGTGGGGGACCCCCAAATGAAAAACTGTTTTTT.

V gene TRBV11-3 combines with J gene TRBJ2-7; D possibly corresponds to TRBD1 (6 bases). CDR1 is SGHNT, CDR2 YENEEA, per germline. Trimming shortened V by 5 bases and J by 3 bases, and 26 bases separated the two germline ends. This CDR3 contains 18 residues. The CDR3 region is CASSPGVLAPPGHYEQYF. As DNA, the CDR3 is TGTGCCAGCAGCCCAGGGGTCCTAGCCCCGCCGGGCCACTACGAGCAGTACTTC.

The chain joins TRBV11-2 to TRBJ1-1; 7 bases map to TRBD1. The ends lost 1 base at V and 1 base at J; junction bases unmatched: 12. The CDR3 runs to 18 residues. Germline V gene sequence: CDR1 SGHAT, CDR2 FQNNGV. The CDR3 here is CASSLVRWGTEPNTEAFF. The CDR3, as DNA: TGTGCCAGCAGCTTAGTTCGGTGGGGGACAGAACCGAACACTGAAGCTTTCTTT.

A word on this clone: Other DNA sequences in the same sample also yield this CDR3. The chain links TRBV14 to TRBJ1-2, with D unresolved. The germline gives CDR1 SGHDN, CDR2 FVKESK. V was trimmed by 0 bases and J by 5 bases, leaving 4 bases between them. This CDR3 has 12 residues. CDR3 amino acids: CASSQDPYGYTF. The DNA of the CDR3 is TGTGCCAGCAGCCAAGATCCGTATGGCTACACCTTC. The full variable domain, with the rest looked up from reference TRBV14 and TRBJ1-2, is EAGVTQFPSHSVIEKGQTVTLRCDPISGHDNLYWYRRVMGKEIKFLLHFVKESKQDESGMPNNRFLAERTGGTYSTLKVQPAELEDSGVYFCASSQDPYGYTFGSGTRLTVV.